The source of this TCR beta chain is a study of blood T cells in healthy people across ages. Overall study results and limits: No one knew whether donors had CMV, which possibly confounded expanded clonotype changes. There was a strong correlation between TCR beta diversity and naive T cell percentage. More naive CD4+ cells and higher diversity marked long-lived donors relative to aged donors.

This clonotype was observed many times. Its antigen is currently unknown. Primed by a sample-barcoded 5' primer and a J-beta primer mix, a second PCR proceeded for roughly 6 to 12 cycles. TCRdb ran MiXCR on the 5' RACE reads and lists one entry per CDR3 protein. The sample has some 1.4 million distinct CDR3 sequences; about 43% are singletons. This TCR derives from a woman between 18 and 29 years old in good health. Sample: blood.

CDR3 loop: CSASPGQGVPDTQYF. As DNA, the CDR3 is TGCAGTGCTAGCCCTGGACAGGGGGTACCAGATACGCAGTATTTT. The chain is built from TRBV20-1 and TRBJ2-3; 10 positions agree with TRBD1. V trimming: 3 bases; J trimming: 4 bases; junction bases outside the gene matches: 7. The length of the CDR3 is 15 residues. Germline V gives CDR1 DFQATT, CDR2 SNEGSKA (reference sequence).